This entry lists 3 T cell receptor beta chains sequenced from one sample in a study of blood T cell repertoires in COVID-19 (dated by TCRdb to the early 2020s). The library was produced with the immunoSEQ multiplex PCR assay. TCRdb limited this immuneACCESS table to in-frame rearrangements with V and J called. A share of clones is missing; checked studies link under half to unresolved V genes, and the rest is unexplained. The sample table holds roughly 240,000 clones, of which more than 85% were seen once. The ten largest clones take up approximately 4% of the sample. Sequencing input: peripheral blood. These TCRs come from a man aged 18 to 30 with active or convalescent COVID-19.

This chain connects TRBV6-5 to TRBJ1-2; D is ambiguous. CDR3 size: 16 residues. The germline gives CDR1 MNHEY, CDR2 SVGAGI. V was shortened by 0 bases and J by 5 bases, with 16 bases between the two germline ends. Here the CDR3 DNA reads TGTGCCAGCAGTTACTCGTCAGGAGCCGAGGGTTATGGCTACACCTTC. It translates to CASSYSSGAEGYGYTF.

The chain has TRBV3-1 (or the pseudogene TRBV3-2) and TRBJ2-7, with a possible D match to TRBD2 (6 bases). CDR1 and CDR2 from the germline V gene are LGHDT and YNNKEL (reference sequence). The CDR3 runs to 14 residues. V was clipped by 1 base and J by 1 base, with 8 bases between them. CDR3 amino acids: CASSQGGLSYEQYF. The CDR3 DNA sequence: TGTGCCAGCAGCCAAGGGGGACTTTCCTACGAGCAGTACTTC.

Only one count was recorded for this clone. The chain combines TRBV15 with TRBJ1-2; a weak D match, TRBD1 (5 bases). Trimming cost V 5 bases and J 8 bases, with 18 bases left between them. CDR1 is LNHNV, CDR2 YYDKDF, per germline (reference sequence). The CDR3 length is 14 residues. In nucleotides, the CDR3 is TGTGCCACCAGCCCCAGGGAAAGGATTCCAGGCTACACCTTC. Residues: CATSPRERIPGYTF.